The source of this TCR beta chain is a study of blood T cell repertoires in COVID-19. Study background: The origin of the acute and convalescent COVID-19 samples was the United States, Italy and Spain.

The CDR3 is made up of 15 amino acids. V shed 0 bases, J shed 9 bases, and the junction held 7 bases outside the gene matches. Germline lookup yields CDR1 SGHTA and CDR2 FQGNSA. Produced via immunoSEQ multiplex PCR; TCRdb's table is partial and in-frame only. The table shows 250,000 or so clones, with about 79% occurring only once. The receptor was derived from a man in his forties who had recovered from COVID-19. The genes are TRBV7-2 and TRBJ2-1, with 8 bases that match TRBD2. Sequencing was performed on peripheral blood. The CDR3 reads CASSLAGLGESEQFF. The CDR3 bases are TGTGCCAGCAGCTTAGCGGGACTAGGGGAATCTGAGCAGTTCTTC.